There are many counts of the clone carrying this T cell receptor (beta chain). The entry originates in a study of regulatory T cells in long-lasting Graves disease. Noted time point: persistent/refractory GD, antithyroid drugs over 5 years with positive TRAb. PBMC-extracted RNA yielded the TCR library. In building TCR beta libraries, iRepertoire HTBI primers were used together with Arm-PCR of CDR3 regions. One entry per CDR3 protein results from TCRdb running MiXCR on the multiplex PCR reads. The repertoire holds roughly 300,000 distinct CDR3 sequences, 20% seen once, with less than 35% in the top ten. CDR3 size: 12 residues. Trimming removed 2 bases from V and 9 bases from J, with 9 bases in between. Looked up from germline, CDR1 is KGHDR and CDR2 is SFDVKD.

J is TRBJ1-1 and V is TRBV24-1; D unresolved. Material: peripheral blood mononuclear cells (PBMCs), obtained when the disease was refractory, from a patient treated with antithyroid drugs. The sequence was obtained from a female donor with Graves disease. CDR3 DNA: TGTGCCACCAGTGATTGGCAAGGTAAAGCTTTCTTT. It encodes CATSDWQGKAFF.